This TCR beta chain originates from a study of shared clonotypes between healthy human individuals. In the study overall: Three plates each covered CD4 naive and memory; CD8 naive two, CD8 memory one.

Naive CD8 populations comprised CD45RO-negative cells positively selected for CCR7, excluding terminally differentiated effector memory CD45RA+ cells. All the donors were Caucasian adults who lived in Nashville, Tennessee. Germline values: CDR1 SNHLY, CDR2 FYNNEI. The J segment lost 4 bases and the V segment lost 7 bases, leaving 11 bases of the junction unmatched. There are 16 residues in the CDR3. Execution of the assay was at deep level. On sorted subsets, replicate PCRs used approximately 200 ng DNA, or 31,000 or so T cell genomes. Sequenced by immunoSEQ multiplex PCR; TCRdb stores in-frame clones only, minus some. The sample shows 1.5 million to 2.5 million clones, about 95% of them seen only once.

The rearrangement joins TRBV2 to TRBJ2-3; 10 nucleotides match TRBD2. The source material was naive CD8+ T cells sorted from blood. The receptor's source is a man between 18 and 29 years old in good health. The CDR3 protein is CASIKSGAGGPDTQYF. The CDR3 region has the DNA TGTGCCAGCATAAAATCAGGAGCGGGAGGGCCAGATACGCAGTATTTT.